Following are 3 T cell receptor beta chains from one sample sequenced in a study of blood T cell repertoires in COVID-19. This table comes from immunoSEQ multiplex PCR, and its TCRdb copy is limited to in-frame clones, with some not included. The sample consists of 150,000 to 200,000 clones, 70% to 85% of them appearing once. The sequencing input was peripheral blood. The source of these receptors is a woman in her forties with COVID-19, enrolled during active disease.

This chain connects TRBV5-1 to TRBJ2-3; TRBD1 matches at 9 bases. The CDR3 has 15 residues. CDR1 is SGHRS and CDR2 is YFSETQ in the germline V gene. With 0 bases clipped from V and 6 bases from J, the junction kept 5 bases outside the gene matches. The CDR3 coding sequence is TGCGCCAGCAGCTTGGGGGACAGGGACGTGGATACGCAGTATTTT. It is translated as CASSLGDRDVDTQYF.

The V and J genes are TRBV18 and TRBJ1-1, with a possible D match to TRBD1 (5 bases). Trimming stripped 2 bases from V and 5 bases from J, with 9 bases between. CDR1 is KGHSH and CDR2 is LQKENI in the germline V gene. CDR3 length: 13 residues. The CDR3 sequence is CASSPWEGTEAFF. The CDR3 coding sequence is TGTGCCAGCTCACCATGGGAGGGGACTGAAGCTTTCTTT. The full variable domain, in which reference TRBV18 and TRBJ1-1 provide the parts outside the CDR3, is NAGVMQNPRHLVRRRGQEARLRCSPMKGHSHVYWYRQLPEEGLKFMVYLQKENIIDESGMPKERFSAEFPKEGPSILRIQQVVRGDSAAYFCASSPWEGTEAFFGQGTRLTVV.

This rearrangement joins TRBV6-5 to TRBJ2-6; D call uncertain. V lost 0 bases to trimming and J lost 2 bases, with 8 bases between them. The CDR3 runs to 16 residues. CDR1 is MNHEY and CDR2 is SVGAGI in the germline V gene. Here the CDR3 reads CASSYSQVPGANVLTF. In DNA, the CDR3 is TGTGCCAGCAGTTACTCCCAGGTACCTGGGGCCAACGTCCTGACTTTC.